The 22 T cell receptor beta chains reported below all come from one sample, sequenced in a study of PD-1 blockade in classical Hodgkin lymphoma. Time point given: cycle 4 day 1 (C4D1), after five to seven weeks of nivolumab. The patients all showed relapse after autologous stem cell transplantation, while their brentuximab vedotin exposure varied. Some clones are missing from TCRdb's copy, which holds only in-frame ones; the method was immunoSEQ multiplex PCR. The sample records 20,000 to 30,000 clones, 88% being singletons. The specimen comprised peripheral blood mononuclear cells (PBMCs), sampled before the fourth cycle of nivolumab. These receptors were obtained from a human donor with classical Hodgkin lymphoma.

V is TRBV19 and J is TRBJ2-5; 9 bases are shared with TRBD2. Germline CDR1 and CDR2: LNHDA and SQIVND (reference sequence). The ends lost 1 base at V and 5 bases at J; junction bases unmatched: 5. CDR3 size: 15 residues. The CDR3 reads CASSIVSGRGETQYF. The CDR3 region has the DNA TGTGCCAGTAGTATAGTTAGCGGGAGAGGCGAGACCCAGTACTTC.

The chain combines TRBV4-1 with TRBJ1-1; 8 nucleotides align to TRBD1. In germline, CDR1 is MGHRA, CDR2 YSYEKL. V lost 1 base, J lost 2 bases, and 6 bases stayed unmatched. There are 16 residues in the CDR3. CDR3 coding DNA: TGCGCCAGCAGCCAAGTTCGGGACAGGCGAAACACTGAAGCTTTCTTT. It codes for CASSQVRDRRNTEAFF.

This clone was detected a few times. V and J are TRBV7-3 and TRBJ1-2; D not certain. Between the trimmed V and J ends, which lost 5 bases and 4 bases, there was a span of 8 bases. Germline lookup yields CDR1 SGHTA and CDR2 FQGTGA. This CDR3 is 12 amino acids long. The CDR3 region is CASSGGGYGYTF. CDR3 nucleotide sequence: TGTGCCAGCAGCGGTGGAGGCTATGGCTACACCTTC.

The CDR3, as DNA: TGTGCCAGCTCACCACGGCTAGCGGGAAATCCTAACGAGCAGTACTTC. Amino acid sequence: CASSPRLAGNPNEQYF. The chain uses TRBV18 and TRBJ2-7; 9 bases fit TRBD2. The CDR3 loop spans 16 amino acids. CDR1 is KGHSH and CDR2 is LQKENI in the germline V gene. Losses at the gene ends were 1 base for V and 5 bases for J; bases not matched to a gene: 9.

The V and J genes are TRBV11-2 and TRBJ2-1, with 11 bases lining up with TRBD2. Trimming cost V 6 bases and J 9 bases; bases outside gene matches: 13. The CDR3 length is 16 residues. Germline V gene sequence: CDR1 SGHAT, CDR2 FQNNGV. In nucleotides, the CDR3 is TGTGCCAGCAGTGAAAGGCTAGCGGGGGGAGGGAGTGAGCAGTTCTTC. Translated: CASSERLAGGGSEQFF.

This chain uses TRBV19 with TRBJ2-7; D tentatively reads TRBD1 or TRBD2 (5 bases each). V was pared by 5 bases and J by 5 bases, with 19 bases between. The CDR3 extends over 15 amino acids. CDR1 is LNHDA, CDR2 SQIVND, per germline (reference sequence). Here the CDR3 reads CASSAITGRTNEQYF. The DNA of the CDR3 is TGTGCCAGTAGTGCGATAACGGGACGGACAAACGAGCAGTACTTC.

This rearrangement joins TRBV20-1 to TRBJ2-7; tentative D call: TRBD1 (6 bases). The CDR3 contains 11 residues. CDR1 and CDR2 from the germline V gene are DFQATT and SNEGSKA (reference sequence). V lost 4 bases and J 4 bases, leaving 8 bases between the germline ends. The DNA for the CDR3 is TGCAGTGCTAACGGACAGTACGAGCAGTACTTC. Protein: CSANGQYEQYF.

This CDR3 is CASSFTSGGTDTQYF. The DNA of the CDR3 is TGCGCCAGCAGCTTTACTAGCGGCGGCACAGATACGCAGTATTTT. The chain employs TRBV5-1 and TRBJ2-3, with 8 bases aligning to TRBD2. CDR1 is SGHRS, CDR2 YFSETQ, per germline. Germline trimming cut 2 bases from V and 1 base from J; bases unmatched to any gene: 3. The CDR3 length is 15 residues.

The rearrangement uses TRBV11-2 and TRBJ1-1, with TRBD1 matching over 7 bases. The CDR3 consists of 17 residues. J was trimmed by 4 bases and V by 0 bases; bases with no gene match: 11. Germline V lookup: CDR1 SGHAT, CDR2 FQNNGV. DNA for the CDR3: TGTGCCAGCAGCTTAGACCCCTCCGACAGGGAAGGCACTGAAGCTTTCTTT. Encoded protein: CASSLDPSDREGTEAFF.

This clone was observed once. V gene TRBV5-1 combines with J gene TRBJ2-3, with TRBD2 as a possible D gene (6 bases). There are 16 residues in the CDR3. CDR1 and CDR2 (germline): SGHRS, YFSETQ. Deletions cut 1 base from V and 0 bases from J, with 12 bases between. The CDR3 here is CASSLSSDLSTDTQYF. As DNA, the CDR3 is TGCGCCAGCAGCTTGTCTAGCGACCTTAGCACAGATACGCAGTATTTT.

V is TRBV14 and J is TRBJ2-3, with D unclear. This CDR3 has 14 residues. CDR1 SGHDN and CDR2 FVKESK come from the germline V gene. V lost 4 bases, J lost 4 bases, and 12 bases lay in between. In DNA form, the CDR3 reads TGTGCCAGCAGCCCCCGGCTCAGTGCAGATACGCAGTATTTT. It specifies CASSPRLSADTQYF.

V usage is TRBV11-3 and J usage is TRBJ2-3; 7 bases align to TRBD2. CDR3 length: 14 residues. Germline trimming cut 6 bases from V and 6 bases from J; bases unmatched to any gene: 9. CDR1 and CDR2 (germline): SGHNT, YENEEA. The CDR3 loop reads CASSPGRAGDTQYF. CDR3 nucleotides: TGTGCCAGCAGTCCCGGGAGAGCGGGGGATACGCAGTATTTT.

The DNA for the CDR3 is TGTGCCAGCAGCCCCGACCGGGACGGGAGATACGAGCAGTACTTC. Its protein is CASSPDRDGRYEQYF. This sequence joins TRBV7-9 and TRBJ2-7; possible D gene TRBD2, 6 bases. Trimming pared 5 bases from V and 4 bases from J, leaving 18 bases between. The germline V gene encodes CDR1 SEHNR and CDR2 FQNEAQ (reference sequence). There are 15 residues in the CDR3. Combining the CDR3 with reference TRBV7-9 and TRBJ2-7 gives the whole variable domain DTGVSQNPRHKITKRGQNVTFRCDPISEHNRLYWYRQTLGQGPEFLTYFQNEAQLEKSRLLSDRFSAERPKGSFSTLEIQRTEQGDSAMYLCASSPDRDGRYEQYFGPGTRLTVT.

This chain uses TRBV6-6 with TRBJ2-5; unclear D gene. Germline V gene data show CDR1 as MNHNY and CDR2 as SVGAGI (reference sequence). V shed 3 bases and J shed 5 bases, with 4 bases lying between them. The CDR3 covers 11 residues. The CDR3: CASSYLETQYF. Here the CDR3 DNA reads TGTGCCAGCAGTTATCTTGAGACCCAGTACTTC.

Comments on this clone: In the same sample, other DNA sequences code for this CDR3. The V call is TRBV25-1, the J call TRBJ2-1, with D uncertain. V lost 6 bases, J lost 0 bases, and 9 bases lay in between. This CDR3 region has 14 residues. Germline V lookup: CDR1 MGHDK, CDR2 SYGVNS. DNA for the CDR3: TGTGCCAGCAGCTCCACTTACTCCTACAATGAGCAGTTCTTC. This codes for CASSSTYSYNEQFF. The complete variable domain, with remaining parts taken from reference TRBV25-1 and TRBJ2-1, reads EADIYQTPRYLVIGTGKKITLECSQTMGHDKMYWYQQDPGMELHLIHYSYGVNSTEKGDLSSESTVSRIRTEHFPLTLESARPSHTSQYLCASSSTYSYNEQFFGPGTRLTVL.

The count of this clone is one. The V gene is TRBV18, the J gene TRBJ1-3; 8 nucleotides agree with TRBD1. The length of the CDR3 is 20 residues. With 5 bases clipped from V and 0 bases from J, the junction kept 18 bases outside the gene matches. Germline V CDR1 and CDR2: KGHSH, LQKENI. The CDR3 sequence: CASSFWADRAPFLSGNTIYF. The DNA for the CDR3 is TGTGCCAGCTCATTCTGGGCGGACAGGGCCCCCTTCCTCTCTGGAAACACCATATATTTT.

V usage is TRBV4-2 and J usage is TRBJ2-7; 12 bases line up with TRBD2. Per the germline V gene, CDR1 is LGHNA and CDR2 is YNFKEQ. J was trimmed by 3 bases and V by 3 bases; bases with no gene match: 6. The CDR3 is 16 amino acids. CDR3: CASSHQTSGGYYEQYF. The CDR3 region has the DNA TGTGCCAGCAGCCATCAAACTAGCGGGGGGTACTACGAGCAGTACTTC.

The CDR3 region is CATSKGATNEKLFF. In DNA, the CDR3 is TGTGCCACCAGCAAGGGGGCAACTAATGAAAAACTGTTTTTT. This rearrangement joins TRBV15 to TRBJ1-4; D is perhaps TRBD1 (6 bases). The germline V gene has CDR1 LNHNV and CDR2 YYDKDF (reference sequence). V dropped 4 bases and J dropped 0 bases, with 6 bases sitting between them. CDR3 length: 14 amino acids.

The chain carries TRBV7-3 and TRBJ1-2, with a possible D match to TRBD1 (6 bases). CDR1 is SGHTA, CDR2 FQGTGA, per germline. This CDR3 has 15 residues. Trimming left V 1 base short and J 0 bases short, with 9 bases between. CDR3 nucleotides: TGTGCCAGCAGCTTAAACGGGGGCTCTAACTATGGCTACACCTTC. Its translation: CASSLNGGSNYGYTF.

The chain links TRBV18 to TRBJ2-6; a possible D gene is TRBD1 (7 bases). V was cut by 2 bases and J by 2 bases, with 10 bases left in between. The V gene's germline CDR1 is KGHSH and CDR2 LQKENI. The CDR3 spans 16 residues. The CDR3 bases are TGTGCCAGCTCACCAGGAGGGACAGCTGGGGCCAACGTCCTGACTTTC. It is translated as CASSPGGTAGANVLTF.

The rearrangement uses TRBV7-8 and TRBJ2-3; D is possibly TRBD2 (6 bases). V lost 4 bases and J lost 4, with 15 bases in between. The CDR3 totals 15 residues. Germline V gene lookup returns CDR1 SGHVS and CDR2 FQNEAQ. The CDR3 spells CASSSLARNADTQYF. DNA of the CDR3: TGTGCCAGCAGCTCCCTAGCGAGGAACGCAGATACGCAGTATTTT.

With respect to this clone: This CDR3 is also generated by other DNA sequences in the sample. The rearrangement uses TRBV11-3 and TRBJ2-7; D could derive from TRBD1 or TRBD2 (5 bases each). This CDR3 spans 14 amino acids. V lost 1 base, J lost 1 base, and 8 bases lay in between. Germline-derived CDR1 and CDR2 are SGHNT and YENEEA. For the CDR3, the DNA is TGTGCCAGCAGCTTAGGAGGGGATTCCTACGAGCAGTACTTC. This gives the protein CASSLGGDSYEQYF.